Listed here is a single T cell receptor beta chain. Its target is not known. This specimen comes from a study of vaccination and CD4 T cells after COVID-19. Scientists ran DNA taken from cultured CD4+ T cells through the Oncomine TCR Beta short-read assay for sequencing. Via MiXCR, TCRdb re-called the PCR reads, giving one row per CDR3 protein. The profile covers some 11,000 distinct CDR3 sequences, with 25% to 35% appearing a single time and about 14% taken by the ten largest. Treatment noted: roughly nine-day PBMC culture with coronavirus spike peptide pools or control peptides (ViraFEST assay). Trimming cost V 7 bases and J 3 bases, with 16 bases left between them. The CDR3 contains 14 residues.

The sequence was collected from a human donor who had recovered from COVID-19. The chain links TRBV12-3 or TRBV12-4 to TRBJ2-7, with D tentatively TRBD2 (5 bases). The input for sequencing was CD4+ T cells from blood, cultured in vitro, taken after SARS-CoV-2 vaccination. Here the CDR3 DNA reads TGTGCCAGCACCCGGGGTGGATTTCACTACGAGCAGTACTTC. Residues: CASTRGGFHYEQYF.